This TCR beta chain was profiled in a study of blood T cells in healthy people across ages. The CDR3 spans 15 residues. Trimming took 5 bases from V and 4 from J, leaving 15 bases between them. It was with a sample-barcoded 5' primer and a J-beta primer mix that a second PCR of about 6 to 12 cycles was run. TCRdb used MiXCR to reprocess the 5' RACE reads, holding one entry per CDR3 protein. This sample has roughly 830,000 distinct CDR3 sequences, with under 80% found just once. This TCR derives from a man aged 25 to 40 in good health. The sequencing input was blood. The chain joins TRBV12-3 or TRBV12-4 to TRBJ1-5; D gene ambiguous. The CDR3 protein is CASSILRRENQPQHF. CDR3 DNA: TGTGCCAGCAGTATTCTTAGGCGTGAGAATCAGCCCCAGCATTTT.